The 21 T cell receptor beta chains below come from one sample, sequenced in a study of blood T cell repertoires in COVID-19. Sequencing was performed with immunoSEQ multiplex PCR; in TCRdb, only in-frame clones are kept and a portion is missing. Among approximately 450,000 clones listed, around 89% were seen once. The sample comprised PBMCs or T cells enriched from blood (not recorded which). The receptor set was obtained from a man aged 25-45 years who had recovered from COVID-19.

The chain carries TRBV11-2 and TRBJ2-5, with D possibly TRBD2 on 5 matching bases. Trimming cost V 5 bases and J 5 bases, with 12 bases left between them. CDR1 and CDR2 (germline): SGHAT, FQNNGV. The CDR3 extends over 13 amino acids. CDR3 nucleotide sequence: TGTGCCAGCAGCGTAAGTGGCGGGGAGACCCAGTACTTC. Translating gives CASSVSGGETQYF. Drawing the rest from reference TRBV11-2 and TRBJ2-5, the complete variable domain is EAGVAQSPRYKIIEKRQSVAFWCNPISGHATLYWYQQILGQGPKLLIQFQNNGVVDDSQLPKDRFSAERLKGVDSTLKIQPAKLEDSAVYLCASSVSGGETQYFGPGTRLLVL.

CDR3 sequence: CASSPPGEPYNEQFF. CDR3 nucleotides: TGTGCCAGCAGTCCCCCGGGGGAGCCCTACAATGAGCAGTTCTTC. The rearrangement joins TRBV28 to TRBJ2-1, with D perhaps matching TRBD2 (6 bases). The CDR3 contains 15 residues. V shed 5 bases and J shed 2 bases, with 13 bases lying between them. Germline V gene sequence: CDR1 MDHEN, CDR2 SYDVKM.

The rearrangement links TRBV3-1 (or the pseudogene TRBV3-2) to TRBJ2-7, with D possibly being TRBD2 (6 bases). Trimming stripped 2 bases from V and 7 bases from J, with 21 bases between. This CDR3 contains 16 residues. The germline V gene has CDR1 LGHDT and CDR2 YNNKEL (reference sequence). The CDR3 sequence: CASSQFRGARSGEQYF. The CDR3 nucleotides read TGTGCCAGCAGCCAATTCCGCGGGGCCCGGTCTGGGGAGCAGTACTTC.

V usage is TRBV7-9 and J usage is TRBJ2-5, with D hard to call. The CDR3 length is 14 residues. Per germline, CDR1 SEHNR and CDR2 FQNEAQ (reference sequence). V was clipped by 5 bases and J by 2 bases, with 12 bases between them. The CDR3 is CASSTKTHQETQYF. The CDR3 DNA reads as TGTGCCAGCAGCACCAAAACTCATCAAGAGACCCAGTACTTC.

This sequence joins TRBV27 and TRBJ2-5, with 8 nucleotides matching TRBD2. V lost 6 bases and J lost 1; bases outside the gene matches: 7. Germline V gene lookup returns CDR1 MNHEY and CDR2 SMNVEV (reference sequence). This CDR3 is built from 15 residues. In nucleotides, the CDR3 is TGTGCCAGCAGACTCGGGGGGGCGGTCCAAGAGACCCAGTACTTC. Protein sequence: CASRLGGAVQETQYF.

The chain carries TRBV24-1 and TRBJ2-1; 11 bases line up with TRBD1. After removal of 4 bases from V and 0 bases from J, the junction contained 4 bases not matched to a gene. This CDR3 is 17 amino acids long. CDR1 is KGHDR, CDR2 SFDVKD, per germline. The CDR3 sequence is CATSDYGTGGSYNEQFF. As DNA, the CDR3 is TGTGCCACCAGTGACTATGGGACAGGGGGCTCCTACAATGAGCAGTTCTTC.

The chain recombines TRBV28 with TRBJ2-7; D unclear. V lost 1 base and J 3 bases, leaving 10 bases between the germline ends. CDR1 is MDHEN, CDR2 SYDVKM, per germline. The CDR3 is 14 residues long. CDR3 loop: CASSLFREVYEQYF. CDR3 in DNA: TGTGCCAGCAGTTTATTCCGCGAGGTCTACGAGCAGTACTTC.

The genes are TRBV3-1 (or the pseudogene TRBV3-2) and TRBJ2-7; D gene unclear. The CDR3 runs to 13 residues. V was cut by 8 bases and J by 0 bases, with 11 bases left in between. Germline V gives CDR1 LGHDT, CDR2 YNNKEL (reference sequence). The CDR3 DNA sequence: TGTGCCAGCTCAAGCTATAGCTCCTACGAGCAGTACTTC. Translated, it gives CASSSYSSYEQYF.

The J gene is TRBJ2-5, the V gene TRBV6-5; TRBD1 matches at 7 bases. Looked up from germline, CDR1 is MNHEY and CDR2 is SVGAGI. With 6 bases clipped from V and 3 bases from J, the junction kept 10 bases outside the gene matches. CDR3 length: 15 residues. CDR3 residues: CASRGMKGGEETQYF. CDR3 in DNA: TGTGCCAGCAGGGGGATGAAAGGGGGCGAAGAGACCCAGTACTTC.

This chain links TRBV19 with TRBJ1-3; D may be TRBD1 (6 bases). The ends were cut back, 9 bases at V and 2 bases at J, with 11 bases in the middle. The germline CDR1 and CDR2 sequences are LNHDA and SQIVND (reference sequence). The CDR3 runs 13 residues. CDR3: CASGQGTGNTIYF. Written as DNA, the CDR3 is TGTGCCAGCGGGCAGGGGACTGGAAACACCATATATTTT.

The chain couples TRBV28 to TRBJ1-2; possible D gene TRBD1, 6 bases. This CDR3 region has 12 residues. CDR1 and CDR2 from the germline V gene are MDHEN and SYDVKM. The V and J ends lost 6 bases and 5 bases respectively, with 10 bases between them. CDR3: CASSSTGYGYTF. The CDR3 DNA sequence: TGTGCCAGCAGCTCCACAGGGTATGGCTACACCTTC.

CDR3 region: CASSYSKGGADGYTF. The CDR3 nucleotides are TGTGCCAGCAGTTACTCGAAAGGAGGGGCTGATGGCTACACCTTC. The chain joins TRBV6-5 to TRBJ1-2; a possible D gene is TRBD1 (5 bases). The CDR3 runs to 15 residues. Germline lookup yields CDR1 MNHEY and CDR2 SVGAGI. The ends were cut back, 0 bases at V and 6 bases at J, with 14 bases in the middle.

CDR3 sequence (DNA): TGTGCCAGCAGCTCCCAGCGATCCTACAATGAGCAGTTCTTC. It encodes CASSSQRSYNEQFF. The rearrangement joins TRBV7-9 to TRBJ2-1; D gene unclear. Germline lookup yields CDR1 SEHNR and CDR2 FQNEAQ (reference sequence). CDR3 length equals 14 residues. V was pared by 4 bases and J by 1 base, with 8 bases between.

The chain combines TRBV28 with TRBJ1-4, with 9 nucleotides matching TRBD1. CDR1 MDHEN and CDR2 SYDVKM come from the germline V gene. This CDR3 has 15 amino acids. The V segment lost 4 bases and the J segment 7 bases; nucleotides outside the gene matches: 7. CDR3 loop: CASSSLTGGGEKLFF. For the CDR3, the DNA is TGTGCCAGCAGTTCCCTGACAGGGGGAGGTGAAAAACTGTTTTTT.

The chain recombines TRBV30 with TRBJ1-1; perhaps TRBD1 as D (5 bases). The CDR3 contains 13 residues. V lost 2 bases to trimming and J lost 4 bases, with 11 bases between them. The germline V gene has CDR1 GTSNPN and CDR2 SVGIG (reference sequence). This CDR3 is CAWSFFGGTEAFF. CDR3 in DNA: TGTGCCTGGAGTTTCTTCGGGGGCACTGAAGCTTTCTTT.

This clone has just one count. The chain uses TRBV3-1 (or the pseudogene TRBV3-2) and TRBJ2-2; a possible D gene is TRBD2 (5 bases). The CDR3 runs to 15 residues. Germline-derived CDR1 and CDR2 are LGHDT and YNNKEL (reference sequence). The V end was cut by 2 bases, the J end by 10 bases, with 17 bases between. CDR3 sequence (DNA): TGTGCCAGCAGCCAAAACCCAGGTGTTAGCGTGGAGCTGTTTTTT. Residues: CASSQNPGVSVELFF.

This clone has only a few counts. CDR3 loop: CASSDSGRAYYGYTF. DNA for the CDR3: TGTGCCAGCAGTGACTCGGGCAGGGCCTACTATGGCTACACCTTC. The rearrangement uses TRBV25-1 and TRBJ1-2; TRBD1 is a possible D gene (5 bases). Germline V lookup: CDR1 MGHDK, CDR2 SYGVNS. The CDR3 is 15 amino acids. Trimming removed 3 bases at V and 3 bases at J, with 14 bases between.

This chain joins TRBV3-1 (or the pseudogene TRBV3-2) and TRBJ2-2; TRBD2 matches at 13 bases. With 4 bases clipped from V and 7 bases from J, the junction kept 6 bases outside the gene matches. The germline gives CDR1 LGHDT, CDR2 YNNKEL (reference sequence). The CDR3 runs to 16 residues. The CDR3 here is CASSPGTSGNYGELFF. In DNA form, the CDR3 reads TGTGCCAGCAGCCCCGGGACTAGCGGGAACTACGGGGAGCTGTTTTTT.

The chain uses TRBV29-1 and TRBJ2-7, with TRBD2 matching over 7 bases. Germline V gives CDR1 SQVTM, CDR2 ANQGSEA. The junction had 5 bases not matched to a gene; V was cut back by 4 bases and J by 2 bases. This CDR3 is built from 13 residues. In nucleotides, the CDR3 is TGCAGCGTTGTTGTGCGGGAGACCTACGAGCAGTACTTC. Protein product: CSVVVRETYEQYF.

This rearrangement joins TRBV29-1 to TRBJ2-7; 7 bases match TRBD1. V lost 7 bases and J lost 2; bases outside the gene matches: 11. The length of the CDR3 is 14 residues. Germline V gene sequence: CDR1 SQVTM, CDR2 ANQGSEA. The CDR3 DNA sequence: TGCAGCGCTATGGACAGGAAAAATACCTACGAGCAGTACTTC. Its protein is CSAMDRKNTYEQYF.

The chain carries TRBV29-1 and TRBJ1-3; D is undetermined. Trimming took 6 bases from V and 2 from J, leaving 8 bases between them. The length of the CDR3 is 12 residues. Germline CDR1 reads SQVTM; CDR2 reads ANQGSEA. The CDR3 is CSVRDPGNTIYF. The CDR3, as DNA: TGCAGCGTGAGGGATCCTGGAAACACCATATATTTT.